This T cell receptor (beta chain) emerged from a study of prognosis after radiotherapy for stage I lung cancer. For the study at large: Patient ages ran from about 50 to 95, with a median of almost 75 years, and the group had 10 to 15 men and 6 women. Study-level results: Patients without metastases reportedly showed TRBV and TRBJ gene usage unlike that of patients with metastases.

With respect to this clonotype: The antigen remains unidentified. A read error is possible here, since a much larger clone lies one base away.

J was trimmed by 5 bases and V by 7 bases; bases with no gene match: 15. The CDR3 length is 16 residues. The germline V gene has CDR1 SGHTA and CDR2 FQGTGA. Two rounds of multiplex PCR amplified TCR beta CDR3 from genomic DNA. First-round PCR employed TRBV- and TRBJ-specific primers for each gene. Each CDR3 protein is one row after TCRdb ran MiXCR on the multiplex PCR reads. Of fewer than 65,000 distinct CDR3 sequences in the sample, roughly 36% are singletons; the top ten hold 9.2%. This sequence originates from a donor over 45 with non-small cell lung cancer. V usage is TRBV7-3 and J usage is TRBJ2-5; 8 bases agree with TRBD1. The source material was PBMCs, sampled before or after stereotactic body radiation therapy (not recorded which). Here the CDR3 DNA reads TGTGCCAGCATCCCCTCTACTGGACAGGGACCGGAGACCCAGTACTTC. Translation: CASIPSTGQGPETQYF.